This TCR beta chain was obtained from a study of CD8+CD57+ T cells in acquired aplastic anemia. This clonotype was seen only a few times. Profiles of TCR beta VDJ and CDR3 were generated from a genomic DNA template. TCRdb processed the reads anew with MiXCR; each CDR3 protein has one entry. The sample has approximately 250,000 distinct CDR3 sequences; 82% are singletons. It was patients with CD8+CD57+ cell expansion by flow cytometry who were chosen for sequencing. Every patient presented with severe acquired aplastic anemia. No patient had been given any therapy when blood was sampled. Germline CDR1 is MGHDK and CDR2 is SYGVNS. Trimming took 3 bases from V and 6 from J, leaving 20 bases between them. CDR3 size: 16 residues.

The chain couples TRBV25-1 to TRBJ2-5; D is uncertain. This sequence was found in a human donor with aplastic anemia. The sample taken for sequencing was sorted CD4+, CD8+, or CD8+CD57+ T cells (not recorded which) from PBMCs. CDR3 coding DNA: TGTGCCAGCAGTGATATCCGCCGTCAGGCTTTAAAGACCCAGTACTTC. Residues: CASSDIRRQALKTQYF.